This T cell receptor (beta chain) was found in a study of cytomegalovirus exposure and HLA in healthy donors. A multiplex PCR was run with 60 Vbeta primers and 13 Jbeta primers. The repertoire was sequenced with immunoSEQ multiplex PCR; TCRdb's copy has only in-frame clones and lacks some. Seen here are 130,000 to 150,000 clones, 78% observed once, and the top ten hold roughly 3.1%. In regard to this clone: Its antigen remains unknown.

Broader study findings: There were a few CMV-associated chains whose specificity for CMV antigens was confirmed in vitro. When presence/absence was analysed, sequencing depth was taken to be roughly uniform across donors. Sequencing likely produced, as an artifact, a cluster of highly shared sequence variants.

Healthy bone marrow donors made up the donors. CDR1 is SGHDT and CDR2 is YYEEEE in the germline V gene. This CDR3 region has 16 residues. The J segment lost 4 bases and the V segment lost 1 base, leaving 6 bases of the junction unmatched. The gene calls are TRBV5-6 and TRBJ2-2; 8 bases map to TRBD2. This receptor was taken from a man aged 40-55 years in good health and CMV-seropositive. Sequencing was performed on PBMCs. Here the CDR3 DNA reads TGTGCCAGCAGCTTGCGGGAGGGCCTTCGCACCGGGGAGCTGTTTTTT. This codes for CASSLREGLRTGELFF.